The following is a TCR beta chain sequence with its context. The data derive from a study of ipilimumab plus nivolumab after autologous stem cell transplantation. The assay was immunoSEQ multiplex PCR, and TCRdb's table has in-frame clones only and misses some. This table has roughly 86,000 clones, over 80% appearing once. This CDR3 is built from 16 residues. Germline V lookup: CDR1 SGHDN, CDR2 FVKESK. Trimming pared 4 bases from V and 4 bases from J, leaving 17 bases between. The clonotype comes from a male donor with diffuse large B-cell lymphoma. The chain is built from TRBV14 and TRBJ2-4, with D perhaps assigned TRBD1 or TRBD2 (5 bases each). This specimen consisted of PBMCs, obtained in a trial of ipilimumab plus nivolumab as post-transplant consolidation. The CDR3 here is CASSPLWDGQKNIQYF. The CDR3, as DNA: TGTGCCAGCAGCCCTCTCTGGGACGGGCAAAAAAACATTCAGTACTTC.